This entry concerns a single TCR beta chain. The sample originates from a study of blood T cell repertoires in COVID-19. Study-level background: Whether acute or convalescent, the COVID-19 samples came from the United States, Italy and Spain. PBMCs, B-cell-depleted T cells, or T cells were the source of the cDNA or gDNA that made up the material.

In the authors' methods: Researchers report that nucleated cell counts were estimated from reference gene primer amplification. Generated by immunoSEQ multiplex PCR, the TCRdb table keeps only in-frame clones and is missing some. V, J and clone size reflect that table, while D and trimming were determined from the DNA. This sample yields about 59,000 clones, of which over 75% are seen a single time; approximately 3.5% belongs to the top ten. Trimming stripped 6 bases from V and 1 base from J, with 12 bases between. The germline gives CDR1 SGHTA, CDR2 FQGNSA. The length of the CDR3 is 14 residues. This receptor was taken from a woman older than 75 with acute or convalescent COVID-19. This rearrangement joins TRBV7-2 to TRBJ1-1, with D maybe TRBD1 (5 bases). The source material was peripheral blood. CDR3 nucleotides: TGTGCCAGCAGATCCGACAGCACGAACACTGAAGCTTTCTTT. Translation gives CASRSDSTNTEAFF.